The clone carrying this T cell receptor beta chain showed up just a few times. CDR3 length equals 14 residues. Deletions cut 4 bases from V and 2 bases from J, with 11 bases between. From germline, CDR1 is LNHDA and CDR2 SQIVND (reference sequence). This sample was taken from a study of shared clonotypes between healthy human individuals. Recent acute infections and vaccinations were absent in the healthy HIV-negative adult donors. Every immunoSEQ plate was one replicate of a subset's evenly spread DNA. The table came from immunoSEQ multiplex PCR; TCRdb's copy has only in-frame clones and leaves some out. The sample lists hundreds of thousands of clones, over 65% occurring once.

Sequencing was done on a sample of memory CD4+ T cells sorted from blood. The subset: CD45RA-negative fraction. The sequence was collected from a woman aged 25 to 45 in good health. The chain has TRBV19 and TRBJ1-1, with a tentative D call TRBD1 (5 bases). The CDR3 DNA reads TGTGCCAGTAGTAAGGGGAGGATAAACACTGAAGCTTTCTTT. It yields the protein CASSKGRINTEAFF.